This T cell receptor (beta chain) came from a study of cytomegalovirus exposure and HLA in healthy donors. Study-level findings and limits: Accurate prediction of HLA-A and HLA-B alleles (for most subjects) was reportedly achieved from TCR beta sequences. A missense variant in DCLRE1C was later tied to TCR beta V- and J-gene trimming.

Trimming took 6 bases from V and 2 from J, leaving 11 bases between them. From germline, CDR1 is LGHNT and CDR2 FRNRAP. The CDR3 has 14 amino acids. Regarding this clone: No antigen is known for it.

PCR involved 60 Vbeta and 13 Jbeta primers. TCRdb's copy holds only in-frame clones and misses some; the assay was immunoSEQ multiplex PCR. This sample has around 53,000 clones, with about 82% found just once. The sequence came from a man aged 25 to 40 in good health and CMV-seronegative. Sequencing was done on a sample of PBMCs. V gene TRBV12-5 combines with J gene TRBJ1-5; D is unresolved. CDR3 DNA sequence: TGTGCTAGTGGCACACACCTGGGCAATCAGCCCCAGCATTTT. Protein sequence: CASGTHLGNQPQHF.